These T cell receptor beta chains were read from a single sample in a study of identical twins. Each CDR3 protein is one row after TCRdb ran MiXCR on the 5' RACE reads. In the table there are around 490,000 distinct CDR3 sequences, 20% to 25% of which are singletons. This sample was also put to use in a study of yellow fever vaccine responses in identical twins.

Sequencing was carried out using CD4+ T cells sorted from blood. The receptors come from a woman under 30 in good health. The conserved cysteine and the conserved F or W are not part of the CDR3 here. Where a row states a size, it is once, few, many or the class of an expanded clone; other rows omit it.

few TRBJ1-1 TRBV20-1 SARVAGGFVGRFVENTEAF
few TRBJ2-3 TRBV24-1 ATSITSGGAEDTQY
. TRBJ2-1 TRBV28 ASRDSNEQF
. TRBJ2-7 TRBV9 ASSDETYEQY
. TRBJ1-4 TRBV5-1 ASSLNVEEKLF
few TRBJ2-1 TRBV20-1 SVGPVAGHNEQF
. TRBJ1-1 TRBV4-2 ASSQEGGSEAF
. TRBJ1-2 TRBV9 ASSARGTNYGYT
few TRBJ2-7 TRBV6-5 ASSYRGQGSYEQY
few TRBJ2-3 TRBV27 ASREGNTDTQY
. TRBJ2-1 TRBV5-1 ASALTGTGDEQF
. TRBJ1-2 TRBV12-3/TRBV12-4 ASSFTRLNGYT
. TRBJ2-1 TRBV6-1 ASSPGPWGEQF
. TRBJ2-7 TRBV7-9 ASSLAGLAGEEQY
. TRBJ1-1 TRBV6-1 ASILAINTEAF
. TRBJ1-6 TRBV7-2 ASSLYREGSPLH
. TRBJ1-1 TRBV10-3 AISAGTTEAF
few TRBJ2-7 TRBV24-1 ATSEGPTRAYEQY
. TRBJ2-2 TRBV10-3 AISDDSAGELF
. TRBJ2-3 TRBV29-1 SLTGSTDTQY
. TRBJ2-1 TRBV12-5 ASGLAGTPSLSKQF
. TRBJ2-1 TRBV5-1 ASSLDARLF
. TRBJ1-3 TRBV11-1 ASSLITRQGKAGNTIY
. TRBJ2-5 TRBV3-1 ASSQGQQGLETQY
few TRBJ2-1 TRBV6-5 ASSYCEGHRPHNEQF
few TRBJ1-4 TRBV4-1 ASSREPESRLF
. TRBJ2-5 TRBV20-1 SATTLLVTQY
. TRBJ2-2 TRBV27 ASRLSGGAGSTGELF
. TRBJ2-2 TRBV7-2 ASSERQGPGELF
. TRBJ2-5 TRBV15 ATSTPRAGEETQY
. TRBJ2-7 TRBV7-8 ASSLAGRGRSNSYEQY
. TRBJ2-3 TRBV7-8 ASSLGLAVRDTQY
few TRBJ2-4 TRBV4-1 ASSQVTQGLAKNIQY
few TRBJ2-4 TRBV6-5 ASSYPGQGDVKNIQY
few TRBJ1-4 TRBV5-1 ASSWTGTGGEKLF